Included here is one TCR beta chain sequence, with context. V lost 3 bases, J lost 8 bases, and 22 bases lay in between. This CDR3 is 15 amino acids long. Germline CDR1 is GTSNPN and CDR2 is SVGIG (reference sequence). The data stem from a study of blood T cell repertoires in COVID-19. Study details: PBMCs, B-cell-depleted T cells, or T cells were the source of the cDNA or gDNA that made up the material.

TCRdb's table, derived via immunoSEQ multiplex PCR, lists solely in-frame clones and lacks some. The sample lists some 530,000 clones, roughly 88% occurring once. The specimen was peripheral blood. The rearrangement joins TRBV30 to TRBJ1-2; D uncertain. The sequence came from a human donor in a cohort sampled during active COVID-19. Here the CDR3 DNA reads TGTGCCTGGAGCCCCCACGATCCGAGGGCTGGCGGCTACACCTTC. Protein sequence: CAWSPHDPRAGGYTF.